The 3 T cell receptor beta chains below were found in one sample sequenced in a study of immune evolution from preneoplasia to lung adenocarcinoma. The assay was immunoSEQ multiplex PCR, and TCRdb's table has in-frame clones only and misses some. The sample shows tens of thousands of clones, around 80% of them seen only once. Sequenced material: FFPE invasive lung adenocarcinoma tissue. Source of these receptors: a person aged 55 to 75 with lung adenocarcinoma.

The chain recombines TRBV28 with TRBJ2-1, with a weak D call TRBD1 (6 bases). The V and J ends lost 3 bases and 0 bases respectively, with 12 bases between them. The CDR3 sequence is 16 residues long. Germline V gene data show CDR1 as MDHEN and CDR2 as SYDVKM. CDR3 sequence reads: CASSLAGASSYNEQFF. As DNA, the CDR3 is TGTGCCAGCAGTTTGGCAGGGGCGAGCTCCTACAATGAGCAGTTCTTC.

This clone showed up just a few times. V usage is TRBV28 and J usage is TRBJ2-1; D unclear. The CDR3 has 13 amino acids. Germline values: CDR1 MDHEN, CDR2 SYDVKM. Trimming stripped 8 bases from V and 6 bases from J, with 14 bases between. CDR3 in DNA: TGTGCCAGCCGCGGTATCCCGTCCAATGAGCAGTTCTTC. It yields the protein CASRGIPSNEQFF. Looking up the rest from reference TRBV28 and TRBJ2-1 gives the full variable domain: DVKVTQSSRYLVKRTGEKVFLECVQDMDHENMFWYRQDPGLGLRLIYFSYDVKMKEKGDIPEGYSVSREKKERFSLILESASTNQTSMYLCASRGIPSNEQFFGPGTRLTVL.

This clone was recorded a few times. The chain joins TRBV6-6 to TRBJ1-5; weak D call: TRBD1 (5 bases). This CDR3 has 13 residues. The V and J ends lost 6 bases and 5 bases respectively, with 11 bases between them. The germline V gene has CDR1 MNHNY and CDR2 SVGAGI (reference sequence). The CDR3 here is CASRPGSHQPQHF. In DNA, the CDR3 is TGTGCCAGCAGACCAGGGTCCCATCAGCCCCAGCATTTT.